A selection of T cell receptor beta chains follows, all from one sample in a study of OX40 agonist ivuxolimab in advanced cancers. The repertoire was sequenced with immunoSEQ multiplex PCR; TCRdb's copy has only in-frame clones and lacks some. Here the sample spans 29,000 or so clones, 92% being singletons. Sample: CD4+ or CD8+ T cells sorted from blood, taken in a trial of the OX40 agonist ivuxolimab. These receptors came from an adult with an advanced solid tumor such as melanoma, head and neck, liver or kidney cancer. CDR3s include the opening cysteine and the closing phenylalanine or tryptophan. Fields, in order: J gene, clone size, D gene, V gene, CDR3 protein, CDR3 DNA. The D gene is left open where the match is weak. Clone size appears in some rows only: once, few, many, or a class for an expanded clone.

TRBJ2-3	NA	NA	TRBV7-9	CASSLDRSTDTQYF	TGTGCCAGCAGCTTAGATAGGTCCACAGATACGCAGTATTTT
TRBJ1-1	NA	NA	TRBV4-3	CASSQESIGNTEAFF	TGCGCCAGCAGCCAAGAGTCCATCGGCAACACTGAAGCTTTCTTT
TRBJ2-1	NA	NA	TRBV19	CASTDPGGSGTRGGHEQFF	TGTGCCAGTACCGATCCTGGGGGAAGCGGGACTCGTGGGGGCCATGAGCAGTTCTTC
TRBJ2-2	NA	NA	TRBV27	CASSLRGSPGELFF	TGTGCCAGCAGTCTGAGGGGTAGTCCCGGGGAGCTGTTTTTT
TRBJ2-7	NA	TRBD1	TRBV7-7	CASSFAGGHEQYF	TGTGCCAGCAGCTTTGCAGGGGGCCACGAGCAGTACTTC
TRBJ1-3	NA	NA	TRBV5-5	CASSDDRFSGNTIYF	TGTGCCAGCAGCGACGACAGATTCTCTGGAAACACCATATATTTT
TRBJ2-2	NA	NA	TRBV27	CASSLWQGGELFF	TGTGCCAGCAGTTTATGGCAAGGCGGGGAGCTGTTTTTT
TRBJ2-1	NA	NA	TRBV9	CASSVPELGRSYNEQFF	TGTGCCAGCAGCGTACCCGAACTCGGGAGATCCTACAATGAGCAGTTCTTC
TRBJ2-2	NA	NA	TRBV5-6	CASSLFGGFGEGTGELFF	TGTGCCAGCAGCTTGTTCGGGGGATTCGGAGAGGGGACCGGGGAGCTGTTTTTT
TRBJ1-1	NA	TRBD1	TRBV7-9	CASETGGYTEAFF	TGTGCCAGTGAGACAGGGGGGTACACTGAAGCTTTCTTT
TRBJ2-7	NA	TRBD2	TRBV5-1	CASSLAGSYEQYF	TGCGCCAGCAGCTTAGCGGGATCCTACGAGCAGTACTTC
TRBJ1-1	once	TRBD1	TRBV27	CASSFAGTGGDRGTEAFF	TGTGCCAGCAGCTTTGCTGGGACAGGGGGCGATCGGGGCACTGAAGCTTTCTTT
TRBJ2-5	NA	TRBD2	TRBV5-4	CASSLGGATSGETQYF	TGTGCCAGCAGCTTGGGGGGGGCCACTAGCGGTGAGACCCAGTACTTC